These 17 T cell receptor beta chains originate from one sample sequenced in a study of T-cell memory formation after mild COVID-19. TCRdb used MiXCR to reprocess the 5' RACE reads, holding one entry per CDR3 protein. The sample lists roughly 250,000 distinct CDR3 sequences, around 15% occurring once. Sequences were obtained from PBMCs or a T cell subset sorted from them (not recorded which). The receptors come from a man younger than 30 who had mild COVID-19 (a few samples of this study predate the infection). Cell type and time point are not known.

This chain links TRBV20-1 with TRBJ2-7; 7 bases agree with TRBD1. Germline loops: CDR1 DFQATT, CDR2 SNEGSKA (reference sequence). With 0 bases clipped from V and 4 bases from J, the junction kept 6 bases outside the gene matches. The CDR3 sequence is 14 residues long. The chain's CDR3 is CSARDTGQRYEQYF. The CDR3 DNA sequence: TGCAGTGCTAGAGACACGGGACAGCGGTACGAGCAGTACTTC.

This clonotype was detected many times. The chain combines TRBV12-3 or TRBV12-4 with TRBJ1-2; D might be TRBD1 (5 bases). V lost 3 bases and J lost 2, with 10 bases in between. This CDR3 is 14 amino acids long. CDR3 amino acids: CASSFAAGNYGYTF. The CDR3 DNA is TGTGCCAGCAGTTTTGCCGCAGGGAACTATGGCTACACCTTC.

In its sample, this clonotype was seen a few times. The J gene is TRBJ2-1, the V gene TRBV5-1; TRBD2 agrees at 7 bases. This CDR3 region has 17 residues. Germline CDR1 and CDR2: SGHRS and YFSETQ. After removal of 1 base from V and 0 bases from J, the junction contained 7 bases not matched to a gene. The CDR3 nucleotides read TGCGCCAGCAGCTTGAACCAGCGGGGTCTCTCCTACAATGAGCAGTTCTTC. This sequence encodes CASSLNQRGLSYNEQFF.

The chain employs TRBV4-3 and TRBJ1-1, with TRBD1 identical over 9 bases. Germline trimming cut 0 bases from V and 4 bases from J; bases unmatched to any gene: 6. The CDR3 loop spans 16 amino acids. In germline, CDR1 is LGHNA, CDR2 YSLEER. The CDR3 is CASSQERGQGFTEAFF. CDR3 sequence (DNA): TGCGCCAGCAGCCAAGAGAGGGGACAGGGCTTCACTGAAGCTTTCTTT.

This clonotype has a handful of counts. This rearrangement joins TRBV20-1 to TRBJ2-3; D is unresolved. V lost 3 bases, J lost 4 bases, and 8 bases lay in between. The CDR3 contains 12 residues. The germline gives CDR1 DFQATT, CDR2 SNEGSKA (reference sequence). This chain's CDR3 is CSASPEADTQYF. The CDR3 DNA follows: TGCAGTGCTAGCCCCGAGGCAGATACGCAGTATTTT.

V and J are TRBV6-5 and TRBJ1-1, with D possibly TRBD1 on 5 matching bases. Trimming pared 0 bases from V and 5 bases from J, leaving 13 bases between. The CDR3 sequence is 15 residues long. The germline CDR1 and CDR2 sequences are MNHEY and SVGAGI. The CDR3 sequence is CASSYSGVTGTEAFF. DNA for the CDR3: TGTGCCAGCAGTTACTCAGGGGTTACGGGGACTGAAGCTTTCTTT.

The V call is TRBV6-5, the J call TRBJ2-7; TRBD2 aligns across 8 bases. V was clipped by 2 bases and J by 2 bases; unmatched bases: 5. This CDR3 contains 15 residues. Germline V gene lookup returns CDR1 MNHEY and CDR2 SVGAGI. CDR3 residues: CASSYRLGLAYEQYF. CDR3 coding DNA: TGTGCCAGCAGTTACCGCCTGGGACTAGCCTACGAGCAGTACTTC.

CDR3 sequence reads: CSARGGGSGEDTQYF. For the CDR3, the DNA is TGCAGTGCTAGAGGGGGGGGTAGCGGGGAGGATACGCAGTATTTT. J is TRBJ2-3 and V is TRBV20-1; 8 positions agree with TRBD2. Germline V lookup: CDR1 DFQATT, CDR2 SNEGSKA (reference sequence). V shed 1 base and J 6 bases; nucleotides not matched to a gene: 9. The length of the CDR3 is 15 residues.

J is TRBJ1-6 and V is TRBV6-5; D gene unclear. With 2 bases removed from V and 5 bases from J, the gap between germline ends came to 7 bases. In germline, CDR1 is MNHEY, CDR2 SVGAGI. The CDR3 is made up of 14 amino acids. The CDR3: CASSYNRDNSPLHF. CDR3 bases: TGTGCCAGCAGTTACAACCGAGATAATTCACCCCTCCACTTT.

The table lists this clonotype with many counts. The chain has TRBV4-3 and TRBJ1-6, with 8 bases identical to TRBD1. V was pared by 0 bases and J by 9 bases, with 10 bases of the junction left unmatched. The V gene's germline CDR1 is LGHNA and CDR2 YSLEER. This CDR3 has 17 amino acids. The CDR3 is CASSQERWKQGGSPLHF. The CDR3 bases are TGCGCCAGCAGCCAAGAAAGGTGGAAACAGGGGGGTTCACCCCTCCACTTT.

This clonotype rates as medium-sized. For the CDR3, the DNA is TGCGCCAGCAGCTTAGGACCGGCAAGCTCCTACGAGCAGTACTTC. Protein: CASSLGPASSYEQYF. The V call is TRBV5-1, the J call TRBJ2-7; no definite D call. CDR1 and CDR2 (germline): SGHRS, YFSETQ. The CDR3 spans 15 residues. Trimming removed 2 bases from V and 0 bases from J, with 12 bases in between.

V usage is TRBV4-1 and J usage is TRBJ2-6; tentatively, D is TRBD2 (6 bases). CDR3 size: 18 residues. Germline V gene lookup returns CDR1 MGHRA and CDR2 YSYEKL. With 0 bases removed from V and 1 base from J, the gap between germline ends came to 13 bases. CDR3: CASSQEGGYRSGANVLTF. The CDR3 coding sequence is TGCGCCAGCAGCCAAGAGGGGGGTTATAGGTCTGGGGCCAACGTCCTGACTTTC.

This clonotype was recorded a few times. This chain uses TRBV7-6 with TRBJ2-5; 8 bases map to TRBD2. V dropped 3 bases and J dropped 4; count of bases not matched to a gene: 7. CDR3 length: 15 amino acids. Germline V lookup: CDR1 SGHVS, CDR2 FNYEAQ. In nucleotides, the CDR3 is TGTGCCAGCAGCTTTGGCGGGGGGATAGCAGAGACCCAGTACTTC. This encodes CASSFGGGIAETQYF. The variable domain in full, completed from reference TRBV7-6 and TRBJ2-5, reads GAGVSQSPRYKVTKRGQDVALRCDPISGHVSLYWYRQALGQGPEFLTYFNYEAQQDKSGLPNDRFSAERPEGSISTLTIQRTEQRDSAMYRCASSFGGGIAETQYFGPGTRLLVL.

This clonotype was observed a few times. At one of its ends the junction is not consistent with the germline gene, which may arise from a read error. CDR3 in amino acids: CATSDGLAGDQETQYF. CDR3 coding DNA: TGTGCCACCAGTGATGGTCTAGCGGGGGACCAAGAAACCCAGTACTTC. This rearrangement joins TRBV24-1 to TRBJ2-5, with TRBD2 identical over 10 bases. Germline V CDR1 and CDR2: KGHDR, SFDVKD. The CDR3 spans 16 residues.

This clonotype was seen a handful of times. The chain has TRBV7-9 and TRBJ1-5; the D is unclear. V gave up 4 bases and J gave up 4 bases, with 5 bases separating them. Germline CDR1 reads SEHNR; CDR2 reads FQNEAQ (reference sequence). The CDR3 runs 12 residues. The CDR3 loop reads CASSSQNQPQHF. CDR3 in DNA: TGTGCCAGCAGCTCACAGAATCAGCCCCAGCATTTT.

This clonotype was found a few times. The chain uses TRBV6-6 and TRBJ1-1; D is ambiguous. The CDR3 contains 15 residues. Trimming removed 6 bases at V and 0 bases at J, with 14 bases between. Germline CDR1 MNHNY, CDR2 SVGAGI (reference sequence). The CDR3 loop reads CASRPPGGLNTEAFF. The CDR3 DNA reads TGTGCCAGCAGACCTCCGGGAGGATTGAACACTGAAGCTTTCTTT.

This clonotype is judged medium-sized. V gene TRBV20-1 combines with J gene TRBJ2-7, with D perhaps TRBD2 (5 bases). Trimming left V 2 bases short and J 0 bases short, with 14 bases between. CDR1 DFQATT and CDR2 SNEGSKA come from the germline V gene (reference sequence). There are 15 residues in the CDR3. The CDR3 sequence: CSARPGLLSSYEQYF. In nucleotides, the CDR3 is TGCAGTGCTAGACCCGGACTGTTGAGCTCCTACGAGCAGTACTTC.